This TCR beta chain was identified during a study of blood T cell repertoires in COVID-19. Across the whole study: Spain, Italy and the United States supplied samples that represented acute and convalescent COVID-19.

In the original analysis: Researchers report that nucleated cell counts were estimated from reference gene primer amplification. Clones were sequenced by immunoSEQ multiplex PCR, and TCRdb holds only the in-frame ones, with some missing. V, J and clone size are taken as reported in that table, and D and trimming were inferred from the DNA itself. The data hold hundreds of thousands of clones, with 80% to 90% observed a single time. Cohorts were determined from participant-reported clinical history. Germline CDR1 reads SGHKS; CDR2 reads YYEKEE (reference sequence). There are 18 residues in the CDR3. Trimming at V came to 5 bases and at J to 7 bases, leaving 20 bases not matched to a gene.

The TCR originated in a man aged 25 to 40 with acute COVID-19. Specimen: PBMCs or T cells enriched from blood (not recorded which). The V and J genes are TRBV5-5 and TRBJ1-2, with 10 bases lining up with TRBD1. CDR3 protein: CASSPGPGTGERGSGYTF. CDR3 sequence (DNA): TGTGCCAGCAGTCCTGGGCCCGGGACAGGGGAAAGGGGTAGTGGCTACACCTTC.